This TCR beta chain was identified during a study of Ad26.COV2.S vaccination and SARS-CoV-2 variants. The repertoire was sequenced with immunoSEQ multiplex PCR; TCRdb's copy has only in-frame clones and lacks some. Counted here are some 320,000 clones, 86% occurring once; the ten biggest clones make up 1.5% to 2.5%. The germline gives CDR1 SEHNR, CDR2 FQNEAQ (reference sequence). V was trimmed by 0 bases and J by 0 bases, leaving 12 bases between them. The CDR3 loop spans 17 amino acids. Details on this clone: What it binds is unknown.

Study conclusions and caveats: Vaccine recipients had higher spike-specific TCR breadth than placebo recipients.

As for treatment: 15 to 20 received Ad26.COV2.S at low or high dose, single or two shots; 5 received placebo; per-sample allocation not given. Material that was analyzed had been drawn on day 63 after the first vaccine or placebo injection. Within Boston, the person who donated was an adult of 18-55 years. This chain joins TRBV7-9 and TRBJ2-4; D gene ambiguous. The sample here was peripheral blood, taken in a trial of Ad26.COV2.S vaccine versus placebo. The origin of this receptor is a person between 18 and 60 years old who received the Ad26.COV2.S COVID-19 vaccine or a placebo. The CDR3 sequence: CASSLANSALAKNIQYF. CDR3 nucleotide sequence: TGTGCCAGCAGCTTAGCGAATTCTGCCTTAGCCAAAAACATTCAGTACTTC.